What follows are 21 T cell receptor beta chains derived from one specimen sequenced in a study of radiotherapy plus CTLA-4 blockade in lung cancer. Here immunoSEQ multiplex PCR was the method, and the copy in TCRdb shows in-frame clones only, minus some. The repertoire includes some 49,000 clones, about 85% of them detected once, and 25% to 30% sits in the top ten. The specimen comprised peripheral blood, sampled from a patient treated with radiotherapy plus ipilimumab. The receptors stem from a human donor with non-small cell lung cancer whose response to radiotherapy plus ipilimumab could not be evaluated.

The chain uses TRBV11-2 and TRBJ2-1; D gene unclear. V was clipped by 5 bases and J by 3 bases, with 11 bases between them. This CDR3 has 14 amino acids. CDR1 SGHAT and CDR2 FQNNGV come from the germline V gene. CDR3 in DNA: TGTGCCAGCAGCCACATAAAATTCTACAATGAGCAGTTCTTC. As protein: CASSHIKFYNEQFF. Supplemented by reference TRBV11-2 and TRBJ2-1, the full variable domain reads EAGVAQSPRYKIIEKRQSVAFWCNPISGHATLYWYQQILGQGPKLLIQFQNNGVVDDSQLPKDRFSAERLKGVDSTLKIQPAKLEDSAVYLCASSHIKFYNEQFFGPGTRLTVL.

This rearrangement joins TRBV28 to TRBJ1-1; no firm D call. The CDR3 sequence is 14 residues long. Germline V gene sequence: CDR1 MDHEN, CDR2 SYDVKM. Trimming took off 5 bases at V and 1 base at J, with 11 bases between the two ends. CDR3 in amino acids: CASSDSGRNTEAFF. The CDR3, as DNA: TGTGCCAGCAGTGATTCGGGGAGGAACACTGAAGCTTTCTTT.

In this sample, this clone turned up a few times. The chain is built from TRBV11-3 and TRBJ2-1; D possibly corresponds to TRBD1 (6 bases). Germline V gene sequence: CDR1 SGHNT, CDR2 YENEEA. The CDR3 is 15 residues long. V was trimmed by 5 bases and J by 1 base, leaving 12 bases between them. The CDR3 loop reads CASSQQTGSYNEQFF. CDR3 nucleotide sequence: TGTGCCAGCAGCCAACAGACAGGTTCCTACAATGAGCAGTTCTTC.

The V gene is TRBV28, the J gene TRBJ1-5; 8 positions match TRBD1. This CDR3 contains 15 residues. Germline assignment: CDR1 MDHEN and CDR2 SYDVKM. V was pared by 4 bases and J by 7 bases, with 9 bases of the junction left unmatched. The CDR3 here is CASSSPGGAWQPQHF. As DNA, the CDR3 is TGTGCCAGCAGTTCACCAGGGGGCGCTTGGCAGCCCCAGCATTTT.

The chain has TRBV7-2 and TRBJ1-6; TRBD1 might be the D (6 bases). V was shortened by 4 bases and J by 12 bases, with 16 bases between the two germline ends. There are 14 residues in the CDR3. Germline values: CDR1 SGHTA, CDR2 FQGNSA. DNA of the CDR3: TGTGCCAGCAGCTCAGGGGACATCCGTTTACCCCTCCACTTT. It codes for CASSSGDIRLPLHF.

The chain recombines TRBV27 with TRBJ2-1, with a tentative D call TRBD1 (6 bases). This CDR3 contains 14 residues. Trimming took off 5 bases at V and 9 bases at J, with 17 bases between the two ends. Germline V gene sequence: CDR1 MNHEY, CDR2 SMNVEV (reference sequence). In nucleotides, the CDR3 is TGTGCCAGCAGTATACAGGGTCCCCCTAGTGAGCAGTTCTTC. It encodes CASSIQGPPSEQFF.

The CDR3 loop is CASSQQQEGSQYF. The CDR3 DNA follows: TGTGCCAGCAGCCAACAGCAGGAAGGGAGCCAGTACTTC. The rearrangement uses TRBV14 and TRBJ2-7, with a possible D match to TRBD2 (5 bases). CDR1 and CDR2 from the germline V gene are SGHDN and FVKESK. This CDR3 region has 13 residues. Trimming took 2 bases from V and 10 from J, leaving 15 bases between them.

This chain uses TRBV18 with TRBJ2-5; D possibly corresponds to TRBD1 (6 bases). The ends were cut back, 6 bases at V and 2 bases at J, with 19 bases in the middle. The CDR3 is made up of 16 amino acids. Germline V lookup: CDR1 KGHSH, CDR2 LQKENI. The CDR3 region has the DNA TGTGCCAGCTCGTACTACTTGACCAGGGGTCAAGAGACCCAGTACTTC. Translating gives CASSYYLTRGQETQYF. Based on the CDR3 plus reference TRBV18 and TRBJ2-5, the full variable domain is NAGVMQNPRHLVRRRGQEARLRCSPMKGHSHVYWYRQLPEEGLKFMVYLQKENIIDESGMPKERFSAEFPKEGPSILRIQQVVRGDSAAYFCASSYYLTRGQETQYFGPGTRLLVL.

To note about this clone: Additional DNA sequences in this sample encode the identical CDR3. The rearrangement links TRBV5-5 to TRBJ2-7; 8 nucleotides align to TRBD1. Germline lookup yields CDR1 SGHKS and CDR2 YYEKEE (reference sequence). V lost 1 base to trimming and J lost 3 bases; unmatched junction nucleotides: 6. CDR3 size: 15 residues. The CDR3 coding sequence is TGTGCCAGCAGCTTGTCTGGGACAGGTTACTACGAGCAGTACTTC. Its protein product is CASSLSGTGYYEQYF.

This chain connects TRBV28 to TRBJ1-2, with TRBD1 matching 10 bases. Germline V CDR1 and CDR2: MDHEN, SYDVKM. Losses at the gene ends were 3 bases for V and 5 bases for J; bases not matched to a gene: 6. CDR3 length equals 15 residues. The chain's CDR3 is CASSFSRTGGYGYTF. CDR3 DNA: TGTGCCAGCAGTTTCTCCCGGACAGGGGGGTATGGCTACACCTTC.

V is TRBV19 and J is TRBJ1-4; D is perhaps TRBD1 (5 bases). CDR1 is LNHDA and CDR2 is SQIVND in the germline V gene (reference sequence). The CDR3 covers 15 residues. The ends were cut back, 3 bases at V and 8 bases at J, with 16 bases in the middle. CDR3 sequence reads: CASSIFGGDGEKLFF. CDR3 coding DNA: TGTGCCAGTAGTATCTTTGGCGGGGACGGAGAAAAACTGTTTTTT.

This clone was seen a few times. The chain couples TRBV7-9 to TRBJ1-5; maybe TRBD1 (5 bases). Deletions cut 1 base from V and 4 bases from J, with 11 bases between. Germline lookup yields CDR1 SEHNR and CDR2 FQNEAQ (reference sequence). The CDR3 length is 15 residues. In DNA form, the CDR3 reads TGTGCCAGCAGCTTAGAAGGGGCCGCTAATCAGCCCCAGCATTTT. This encodes CASSLEGAANQPQHF.

This chain uses TRBV9 with TRBJ2-6; 8 nucleotides align to TRBD1. J was trimmed by 2 bases and V by 0 bases; bases with no gene match: 10. The germline V gene encodes CDR1 SGDLS and CDR2 YYNGEE. This CDR3 has 19 amino acids. The CDR3 DNA sequence: TGTGCCAGCAGCGTAGGGCAGGGGGCGCCAGGCGCTGGGGCCAACGTCCTGACTTTC. This translates into CASSVGQGAPGAGANVLTF. The whole variable domain, filled in from reference TRBV9 and TRBJ2-6, reads DSGVTQTPKHLITATGQRVTLRCSPRSGDLSVYWYQQSLDQGLQFLIQYYNGEERAKGNILERFSAQQFPDLHSELNLSSLELGDSALYFCASSVGQGAPGAGANVLTFGAGSRLTVL.

This chain connects TRBV11-2 to TRBJ2-3, with D possibly being TRBD1 (5 bases). V lost 2 bases, J lost 0 bases, and 9 bases lay in between. This CDR3 has 15 residues. Germline CDR1 and CDR2: SGHAT and FQNNGV. CDR3 protein: CASSLIRQSTDTQYF. DNA for the CDR3: TGTGCCAGCAGCTTAATTAGACAGAGCACAGATACGCAGTATTTT.

The chain links TRBV5-1 to TRBJ2-5; no firm D call. The V gene lost 0 bases and the J gene lost 4 bases, with 10 bases spanning the gap. This CDR3 is built from 14 residues. CDR1 and CDR2 from the germline V gene are SGHRS and YFSETQ. CDR3 in amino acids: CASSLVASRETQYF. The CDR3 nucleotides read TGCGCCAGCAGCTTGGTGGCTAGTCGAGAGACCCAGTACTTC.

The chain has TRBV7-2 and TRBJ2-3; 12 nucleotides line up with TRBD2. The V and J ends lost 1 base and 8 bases, in that order; junction bases with no gene match: 7. This CDR3 has 16 amino acids. The germline CDR1 and CDR2 sequences are SGHTA and FQGNSA. CDR3 DNA sequence: TGTGCCAGCAGCTTAGGGCTAGCGGGAGGGCAGGTTACGCAGTATTTT. Its translation: CASSLGLAGGQVTQYF.

CDR3 nucleotide sequence: TGTGCCAGCAGTTTATTGTCACCGAGGGGGAATCAGCCCCAGCATTTT. Its protein product is CASSLLSPRGNQPQHF. The gene calls are TRBV27 and TRBJ1-5; the D gene is possibly TRBD1 (6 bases). The CDR3 loop spans 16 amino acids. Germline V lookup: CDR1 MNHEY, CDR2 SMNVEV (reference sequence). Trimming cost V 1 base and J 4 bases, with 14 bases left between them.

The chain joins TRBV11-2 to TRBJ1-3; 8 nucleotides match TRBD1. This CDR3 is built from 16 residues. V lost 2 bases to trimming and J lost 2 bases; unmatched junction nucleotides: 5. The V gene's germline CDR1 is SGHAT and CDR2 FQNNGV. CDR3 sequence (DNA): TGTGCCAGCAGCTTATGGACAGGGACGACTGGAAACACCATATATTTT. Translating it yields CASSLWTGTTGNTIYF.

This CDR3 reads CASSLADDRGEQYF. CDR3 nucleotide sequence: TGTGCCAGCAGCTTAGCCGATGACAGGGGCGAGCAGTACTTC. V usage is TRBV7-2 and J usage is TRBJ2-7, with 8 nucleotides matching TRBD1. In germline, CDR1 is SGHTA, CDR2 FQGNSA. CDR3 size: 14 residues. V trimming: 0 bases; J trimming: 6 bases; junction bases outside the gene matches: 4.

This chain links TRBV9 with TRBJ1-5, with D possibly TRBD1 on 6 matching bases. The CDR3 runs to 15 residues. Trimming cost V 4 bases and J 1 base, with 12 bases left between them. Germline values: CDR1 SGDLS, CDR2 YYNGEE. CDR3 in amino acids: CASSRSGVSNQPQHF. Here the CDR3 DNA reads TGTGCCAGCAGCCGCTCAGGGGTAAGCAATCAGCCCCAGCATTTT.

CDR3 sequence (DNA): TGTGCCAGCTCACCGGGGCAGGTCTTGAACACTGAAGCTTTCTTT. Its translation: CASSPGQVLNTEAFF. The chain carries TRBV18 and TRBJ1-1; possibly TRBD1 for D (5 bases). This CDR3 comprises 15 residues. V lost 3 bases and J 0 bases, leaving 11 bases between the germline ends. The germline CDR1 and CDR2 sequences are KGHSH and LQKENI.